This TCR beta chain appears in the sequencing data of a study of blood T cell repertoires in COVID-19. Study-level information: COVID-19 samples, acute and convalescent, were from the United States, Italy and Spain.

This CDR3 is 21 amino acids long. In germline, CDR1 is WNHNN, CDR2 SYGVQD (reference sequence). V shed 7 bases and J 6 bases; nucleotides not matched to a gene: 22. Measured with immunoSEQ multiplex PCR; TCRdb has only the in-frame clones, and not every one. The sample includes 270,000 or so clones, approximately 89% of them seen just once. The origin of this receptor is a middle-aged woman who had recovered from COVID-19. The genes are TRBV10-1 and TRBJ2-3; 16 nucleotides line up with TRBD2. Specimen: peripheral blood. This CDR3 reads CASKEYFGVGTSGGGKDTQYF. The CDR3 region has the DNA TGCGCCAGCAAGGAGTATTTTGGTGTCGGGACTAGCGGGGGGGGGAAGGATACGCAGTATTTT.